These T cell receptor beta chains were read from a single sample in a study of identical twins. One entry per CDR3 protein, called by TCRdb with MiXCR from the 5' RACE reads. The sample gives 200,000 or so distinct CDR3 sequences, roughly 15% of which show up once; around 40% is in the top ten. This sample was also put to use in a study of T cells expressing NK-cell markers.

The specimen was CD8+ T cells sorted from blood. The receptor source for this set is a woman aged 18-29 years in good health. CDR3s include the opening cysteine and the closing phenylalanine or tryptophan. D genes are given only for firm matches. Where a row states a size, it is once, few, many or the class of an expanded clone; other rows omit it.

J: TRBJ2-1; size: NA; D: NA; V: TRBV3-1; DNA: TGTGCCACCTGCCCACGCAAGGGTAGGTCTCCCAGGAATGAGCAGTTCTTC; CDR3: CATCPRKGRSPRNEQFF
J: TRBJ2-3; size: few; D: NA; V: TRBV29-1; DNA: TGCAGCGTAACGGGACTGGGAATTAGCACAGATACGCAGTATTTT; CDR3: CSVTGLGISTDTQYF
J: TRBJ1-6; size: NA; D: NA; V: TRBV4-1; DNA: TGCGCCAGCAGCCCCAAACAGGGCAGCGTAAATTCACCCCTCCACTTT; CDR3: CASSPKQGSVNSPLHF
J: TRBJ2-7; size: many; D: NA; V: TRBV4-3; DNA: TGCGCCAGCAGCCAAGATAGGGCCCTAGCTACGGGAACCTACGAGCAGTACTTC; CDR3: CASSQDRALATGTYEQYF
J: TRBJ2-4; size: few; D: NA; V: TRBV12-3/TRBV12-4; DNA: TGTGCCAGCAGTTTTATTATCTATACCCCAGCCAAAAACATTCAGTACTTC; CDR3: CASSFIIYTPAKNIQYF
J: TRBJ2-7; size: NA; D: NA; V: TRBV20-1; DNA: TGCAGTGCGGAAGAGGCTGGAGGCTCCTACGAGCAGTACTTC; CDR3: CSAEEAGGSYEQYF
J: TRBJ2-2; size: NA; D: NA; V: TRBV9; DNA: TGTGCCAGCAGCCCACCGGGGCGGGTCCAGGCCGGGGAGCTGTTTTTT; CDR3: CASSPPGRVQAGELFF
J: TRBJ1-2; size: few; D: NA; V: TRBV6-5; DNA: TGTGCCAGCAGCCAACCTTACAGTGGCTACACCTTC; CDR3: CASSQPYSGYTF
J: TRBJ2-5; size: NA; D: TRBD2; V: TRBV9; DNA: TGTGCCAGCAGCGCAGCGGGAGGGAGGGAGACCCAGTACTTC; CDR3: CASSAAGGRETQYF
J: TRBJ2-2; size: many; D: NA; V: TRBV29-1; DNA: TGCAGCGCCCGGGTCACCGGGGAGCTGTTTTTT; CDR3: CSARVTGELFF
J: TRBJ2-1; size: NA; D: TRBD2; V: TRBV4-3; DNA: TGCGCCAGCAGCCGGACCGGGAGGGCCTCCTACAATGAGCAGTTCTTC; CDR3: CASSRTGRASYNEQFF
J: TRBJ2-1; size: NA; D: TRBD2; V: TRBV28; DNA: TGTGCCAGCAGTTTTGGGGGGGGGGAGCAGTTCTTC; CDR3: CASSFGGGEQFF
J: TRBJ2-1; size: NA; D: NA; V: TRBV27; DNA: TGTGCCAGCAGTTTATCCGCAGGGGAGCAGTTCTTC; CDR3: CASSLSAGEQFF
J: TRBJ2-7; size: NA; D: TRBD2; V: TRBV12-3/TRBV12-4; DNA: TGTGCCAGCAGTCTCGGCGGGGGGCTGGTCCACGAGCAGTACTTC; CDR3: CASSLGGGLVHEQYF
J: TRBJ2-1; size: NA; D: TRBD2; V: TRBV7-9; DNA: TGTGCCAGCAGCCGGCCCGGGACTACGAACAATGAGCAGTTCTTC; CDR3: CASSRPGTTNNEQFF
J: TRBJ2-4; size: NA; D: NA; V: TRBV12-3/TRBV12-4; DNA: TGTGCCAGCACCGACAGTGCCCCGGGGAACATTCAGTACTTC; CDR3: CASTDSAPGNIQYF
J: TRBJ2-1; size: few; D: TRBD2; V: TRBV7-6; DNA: TGTGCCAGCAGCTTTACTATACCGGGACTAGCGGAGAATAAGTGGGGCAATGAGCAGTTCTTC; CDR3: CASSFTIPGLAENKWGNEQFF
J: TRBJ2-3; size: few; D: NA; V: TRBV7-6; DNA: TGTGCCAGCAGCCTAAAGGTAGAAGATACGCAGTATTTT; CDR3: CASSLKVEDTQYF
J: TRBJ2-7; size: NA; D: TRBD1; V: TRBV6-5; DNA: TGTGCCAGCAGTTTTGACAGGGGCCCCTCCTACGAGCAGTACTTC; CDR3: CASSFDRGPSYEQYF
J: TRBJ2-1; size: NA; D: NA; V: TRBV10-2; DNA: TGCGCCAGCAGTGAAGGTGGCGGGGCCGTTTTCAATGAGCAGTTCTTC; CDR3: CASSEGGGAVFNEQFF